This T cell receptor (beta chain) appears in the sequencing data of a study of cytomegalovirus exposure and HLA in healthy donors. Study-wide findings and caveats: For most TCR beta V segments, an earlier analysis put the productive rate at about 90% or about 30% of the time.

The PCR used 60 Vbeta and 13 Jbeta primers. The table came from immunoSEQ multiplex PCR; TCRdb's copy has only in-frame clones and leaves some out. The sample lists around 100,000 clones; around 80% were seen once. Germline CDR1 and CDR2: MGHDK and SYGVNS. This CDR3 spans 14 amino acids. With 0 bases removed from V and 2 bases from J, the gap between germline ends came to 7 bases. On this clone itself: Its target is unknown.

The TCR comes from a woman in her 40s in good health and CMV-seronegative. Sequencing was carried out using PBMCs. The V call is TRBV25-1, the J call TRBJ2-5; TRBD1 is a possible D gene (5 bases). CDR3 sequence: CASSEYKGQETQYF. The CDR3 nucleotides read TGTGCCAGCAGTGAATATAAGGGGCAAGAGACCCAGTACTTC.